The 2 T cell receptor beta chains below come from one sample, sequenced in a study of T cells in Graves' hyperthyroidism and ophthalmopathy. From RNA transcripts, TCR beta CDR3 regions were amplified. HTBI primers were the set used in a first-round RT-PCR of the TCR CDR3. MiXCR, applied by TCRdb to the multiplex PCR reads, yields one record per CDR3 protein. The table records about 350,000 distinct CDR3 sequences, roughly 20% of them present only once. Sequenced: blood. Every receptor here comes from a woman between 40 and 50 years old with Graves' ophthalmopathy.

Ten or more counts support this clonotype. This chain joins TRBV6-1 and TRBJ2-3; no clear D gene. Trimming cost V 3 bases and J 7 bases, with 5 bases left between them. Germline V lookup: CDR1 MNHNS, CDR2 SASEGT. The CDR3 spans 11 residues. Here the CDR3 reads CASSDSYTQYF. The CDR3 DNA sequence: TGTGCCAGCAGTGATTCCTATACGCAGTATTTT.

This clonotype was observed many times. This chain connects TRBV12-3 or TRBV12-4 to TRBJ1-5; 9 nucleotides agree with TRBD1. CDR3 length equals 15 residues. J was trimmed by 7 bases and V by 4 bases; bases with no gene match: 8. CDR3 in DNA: TGTGCCAGCAGTTGGACAGGGGACGTAAGGCAGCCCCAGCATTTT. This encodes CASSWTGDVRQPQHF.